This T cell receptor beta chain was documented in a study of blood T cell repertoires in COVID-19. Assay: immunoSEQ multiplex PCR; the TCRdb copy retains only in-frame clones and omits some. The repertoire includes approximately 90,000 clones, about 80% of them detected once, and under 25% sits in the top ten. The CDR3 contains 16 residues. Trimming took off 6 bases at V and 2 bases at J, with 18 bases between the two ends. Germline assignment: CDR1 SNHLY and CDR2 FYNNEI. The TCR was taken from a woman older than 75 with acute or convalescent COVID-19. The genes are TRBV2 and TRBJ2-3, with TRBD2 as a possible D gene (5 bases). Sequenced: peripheral blood. The CDR3 is CASSPPQRRPTDTQYF. For the CDR3, the DNA is TGTGCCAGCAGCCCCCCGCAGCGGCGCCCCACAGATACGCAGTATTTT.